What follows describes a single T cell receptor (beta chain). What antigen it recognizes has not been identified. Base qualities are not recorded, but no much larger clone differs from it by a single base. The donors were healthy, HIV-negative adults with no recently reported acute infections or vaccinations. Only Caucasian adults living in Nashville, Tennessee, USA were represented among the donors. CD4+ T cells were enriched by magnetic negative selection; naive cells were then positively selected on CD45RA, and the negative fraction formed the memory subset. Blood was obtained by leukapheresis, after which PBMCs were separated by Ficoll-Histopaque density gradient centrifugation and cryopreserved in liquid nitrogen vapor phase. Analytical flow cytometry was used to check the purity and quantity of each magnetically sorted T cell population. From each sorted fraction, genomic DNA was isolated and quantified by UV absorbance on a Nanodrop 2000c.

This entry belongs to a study of shared clonotypes between healthy human individuals (dated by TCRdb to about 2020). About the investigation overall: A couple of women and a few men aged 18 to 49 years were included in the cohort. For each donor, CD4 naive and CD4 memory were each given three plates, CD8 naive was given two plates, and CD8 memory was given one plate. Blood TCR repertoires of a handful of healthy adults were deeply sequenced to estimate repertoire size and the extent of clonotype sharing between individuals. To increase sequencing depth and limit assay-specific biases, TCR repertoire library preparation and sequencing were carried out by different laboratories using diverse techniques. Per donor, leukapheresis produced somewhere between about 0.9 and 9.5 billion PBMCs.

TCR CDR3 regions were amplified from genomic DNA by multiplex PCR using the deep immunoSEQ assay. Extracted genomic DNA from each cell subset was distributed evenly across all wells of several immunoSEQ 96-well plates, and each plate was treated as a replicate. For sorted subsets, each replicate PCR was loaded with roughly 190 ng genomic DNA, equivalent to about 33,000 T cell genomes. Purified libraries were measured with a Qubit 3.0 fluorometer, size-checked on a Bioanalyzer 2100, and measured again with the KAPA Library Quantification kit. A separate single-read 150-cycle Illumina NextSeq 550 flow cell was used to sequence each immunoSEQ 96-well plate. The study's processing was this. Because the immunoSEQ output included only junctional sequences and no quality scores, the filtering could not be the same as the filtering used for full-length reads. To assign V/J genes and CDR3, sequences were annotated against IMGT germline references using PyIR, a Python wrapper for IgBLAST v1.9. Reads were removed for weak V/J assignments (E-value above 1e-6), missing CDR3, stop codons, out-of-frame junctions, or ambiguous translated residues. V3J clonotypes were defined by identical inferred V gene, J gene, and CDR3 amino acid sequence. The percentage overlap between two repertoires was calculated by dividing the number of shared unique clonotypes by the size of the smaller repertoire. Repertoire richness was assessed with RTK rarefaction, the Chao1 estimator, and Recon v2.1 estimates of unobserved clonotypes. For all TCRbeta clonotypes obtained by the gDNA method from a few donors, generation probabilities were computed with OLGA. TCRdb's version of the immuneACCESS table is confined to in-frame rearrangements and falls short of the full clone set. An unresolved V gene accounts for under half of the shortfall where checked; the remainder is of unknown origin. V and J calls and clone size are given by that table; D and trimming were obtained from the DNA. The sample contains more than 850,000 clones, more than 75% of them found a single time. Approximately 0.5% of the sample comes from the top ten.

On the study overall, not on this receptor specifically: The genetic and exposure-history diversity represented was limited by the small number of donors. Pairwise subsampling indicated that sequencing depth was expected to affect the degree of clonotype sharing among donors. Sampling was restricted to blood, and TCR repertoires in tissues likely differ from the TCR repertoires found in blood. Naive subsets generally had larger estimated clonotype richness than memory subsets. Higher generation probabilities were observed for clonotypes shared by all four sorted-subset donors than for non-shared clonotypes. Rarefaction of sorted-subset datasets indicated incomplete sequencing despite the large sequencing depth. Around 5% of naive CD4, roughly 3.6% of naive CD8, roughly 2.4% of memory CD4, and about 0.4% of memory CD8 clonotypes were shared across several donors.

The sample taken for sequencing was memory CD4+ T cells from PBMCs. In the paper's terms, the cell subset or site label means: CD45RA-negative fraction. The clonotype originates from a man younger than 30 in good health. Some clones in this sample may be carry-over from other donors' samples.

The DNA sequence is given as TGTGCCAGCAGTCCGGGGGGGGTAAAAAATGAAAAACTGTTTTTT. Its translation reads: CASSPGGVKNEKLFF. Here the chain combines TRBV28 and TRBJ1-4, and TRBD1 may be the D gene, going by 5 matching bases. The germline V gene supplies CDR1 MDHEN and CDR2 SYDVKM. Its CDR3 holds 15 amino acids, cysteine through phenylalanine. Only the CDR3 DNA stays, 45 bases, in frame from base 1. The V and J ends are trimmed by 5 bases and 5 bases, leaving 15 bases between them.